The rows below give T cell receptor beta chains drawn from one sample of a study of shared T cell receptors in the human thymus. Here immunoSEQ multiplex PCR was the method, and the copy in TCRdb shows in-frame clones only, minus some. The data hold hundreds of thousands of clones, with about 90% observed a single time. These same records also appear under a second study, on human thymus T cells.

Sequencing input: thymocytes. The receptors here all came from a boy under two years old with a congenital heart defect. CDR3s include the opening cysteine and the closing phenylalanine or tryptophan. A D gene is named only where the DNA matches it firmly. Clone size is not always given. Where it is, it says once, few, many or a class for expanded clones.

j_call clone_size v_call d_call cdr3_aa cdr3_nt
TRBJ1-1 NA TRBV2 NA CASRKTAVAQAFF TGTGCCAGCAGGAAGACGGCGGTAGCCCAAGCTTTCTTT
TRBJ1-4 NA TRBV6-5 NA CASSYATGEKLFF TGTGCCAGCAGTTACGCTACAGGGGAAAAACTGTTTTTT
TRBJ1-4 NA TRBV2 NA CASSEAGEGEKLFF TGTGCCAGCAGTGAAGCTGGGGAGGGTGAAAAACTGTTTTTT
TRBJ1-2 NA TRBV27 NA CATQGYYGYTF TGTGCCACCCAGGGGTACTATGGCTACACCTTC
TRBJ2-7 NA TRBV2 NA CASSVQGGGDYEQYF TGTGCCAGCAGTGTCCAGGGAGGCGGGGACTACGAGCAGTACTTC
TRBJ2-2 NA TRBV7-2 NA CASSLKSSSVPSTGELFF TGTGCCAGCAGCTTAAAGTCTAGCTCAGTCCCGTCCACCGGGGAGCTGTTTTTT
TRBJ2-7 once TRBV5-1 NA CASSLNLVTNSLYEQYF TGCGCCAGCAGCTTGAATCTTGTGACAAACTCTCTTTACGAGCAGTACTTC
TRBJ1-2 NA TRBV2 TRBD1 CASSGPLGQGWNGYTF TGTGCCAGCAGCGGCCCTCTGGGACAGGGGTGGAATGGCTACACCTTC
TRBJ2-7 NA TRBV5-1 NA CASSLGVHNSYEQYF TGCGCCAGCAGCTTGGGAGTTCATAACTCCTACGAGCAGTACTTC
TRBJ1-1 NA TRBV5-4 TRBD1 CASSLEGVQGETEAFF TGTGCCAGCAGCTTGGAGGGAGTACAGGGGGAAACTGAAGCTTTCTTT
TRBJ2-1 few TRBV5-8 NA CASSFPGDNEQFF TGTGCCAGCAGCTTCCCCGGGGACAATGAGCAGTTCTTC
TRBJ1-2 NA TRBV12-5 NA CASASPHPLGGYTF TGTGCTAGTGCCTCTCCCCATCCCCTCGGGGGCTACACCTTC
TRBJ1-5 NA TRBV5-6 TRBD1 CASSLADRAYSNQPQHF TGTGCCAGCAGCTTGGCCGACAGGGCCTATAGCAATCAGCCCCAGCATTTT